The 21 T cell receptor beta chains given below trace back to one sample, sequenced in a study of CD8+CD57+ T cells in acquired aplastic anemia. Genomic DNA provided the template from which TCR beta VDJ and CDR3 profiles were obtained. TCRdb re-analysed the reads in MiXCR, keeping a single row per CDR3 protein. Here the sample spans under 350,000 distinct CDR3 sequences, approximately 56% being singletons. The sample comprised sorted CD4+, CD8+, or CD8+CD57+ T cells (not recorded which) from PBMCs. The receptors here all came from a human donor with severe aplastic anemia or a healthy control (not recorded which).

This clonotype occurred many times. The CDR3 reads CSASGDRDIDGYTF. CDR3 DNA sequence: TGCAGTGCTAGTGGGGACAGGGATATTGATGGCTACACCTTC. This chain uses TRBV20-1 with TRBJ1-2; the match to TRBD1 covers 9 bases. CDR1 and CDR2 (germline): DFQATT, SNEGSKA (reference sequence). The V segment lost 3 bases and the J segment 6 bases; nucleotides outside the gene matches: 8. This CDR3 has 14 residues.

This clonotype was found a few times. This chain connects TRBV20-1 to TRBJ2-7; 9 bases match TRBD2. The CDR3 has 13 amino acids. Germline CDR1 is DFQATT and CDR2 is SNEGSKA (reference sequence). Trimming cost V 2 bases and J 2 bases; bases outside gene matches: 1. CDR3 loop: CSARLAGTYEQYF. CDR3 DNA: TGCAGTGCTAGACTAGCGGGGACCTACGAGCAGTACTTC.

In its sample, this clonotype was seen many times. V and J are TRBV19 and TRBJ1-5; D unresolved. Trimming stripped 5 bases from V and 3 bases from J, with 11 bases between. The CDR3 has 14 residues. CDR1 LNHDA and CDR2 SQIVND come from the germline V gene (reference sequence). The CDR3 is CASSSQVPNQPQHF. In DNA form, the CDR3 reads TGTGCCAGTAGTTCTCAGGTCCCCAATCAGCCCCAGCATTTT.

This chain uses TRBV5-1 with TRBJ2-5; 11 nucleotides match TRBD2. This CDR3 has 17 amino acids. Germline assignment: CDR1 SGHRS and CDR2 YFSETQ. V lost 0 bases, J lost 2 bases, and 6 bases stayed unmatched. DNA for the CDR3: TGCGCCAGCAGCTTGGCCCTAGCGGGGGGCCTTCAAGAGACCCAGTACTTC. Protein sequence: CASSLALAGGLQETQYF.

This chain joins TRBV5-1 and TRBJ2-7; the D gene is possibly TRBD2 (5 bases). From germline, CDR1 is SGHRS and CDR2 YFSETQ. V lost 3 bases to trimming and J lost 0 bases, with 16 bases between them. The CDR3 consists of 16 residues. The CDR3 DNA follows: TGCGCCAGCAGCTCAGACACCGGGATCCTCTCCTACGAGCAGTACTTC. It specifies CASSSDTGILSYEQYF.

This clonotype has at least ten counts. J is TRBJ2-7 and V is TRBV6-1; no clear D. Trimming left V 3 bases short and J 2 bases short, with 11 bases between. The germline V gene encodes CDR1 MNHNS and CDR2 SASEGT. The CDR3 is made up of 14 amino acids. CDR3 sequence (DNA): TGTGCCAGCAGTGAGTTGGGTCCCCCCTACGAGCAGTACTTC. This translates into CASSELGPPYEQYF.

This clonotype was counted a single time. The chain is built from TRBV15 and TRBJ2-7; D not certain. The CDR3 covers 13 residues. With 0 bases removed from V and 3 bases from J, the gap between germline ends came to 6 bases. CDR1 is LNHNV, CDR2 YYDKDF, per germline (reference sequence). The CDR3 region has the DNA TGTGCCACCAGCAGAGATTACAGCTACGAGCAGTACTTC. This gives the protein CATSRDYSYEQYF.

A note on this clonotype: An end of the junction differs from the germline gene, which may be a read error. This chain uses TRBV20-1 with TRBJ1-3; 8 nucleotides line up with TRBD1. The germline V gene has CDR1 DFQATT and CDR2 SNEGSKA (reference sequence). The CDR3 is 9 amino acids. The CDR3 loop reads CSASDRVDF. The DNA of the CDR3 is TGCAGTGCATCGGACAGGGTCGATTTT.

This clonotype has a handful of counts. This chain joins TRBV10-3 and TRBJ1-5; no clear D gene. Germline CDR1 and CDR2: ENHRY and SYGVKD. This CDR3 is 12 amino acids long. The V end lost 2 bases, the J end lost 6 bases, and 5 bases lay between the germline ends. In DNA form, the CDR3 reads TGTGCCATCAGTGAGCCAGGTCAGCCCCAGCATTTT. This codes for CAISEPGQPQHF.

CDR3 nucleotide sequence: TGTGCCTGGACTAATACCGACTGGTCCTACGAGCAGTACTTC. Encoded protein: CAWTNTDWSYEQYF. This chain links TRBV30 with TRBJ2-7; D not certain. The germline V gene encodes CDR1 GTSNPN and CDR2 SVGIG (reference sequence). The CDR3 is 14 residues long. Trimming left V 4 bases short and J 1 base short, with 14 bases between.

The chain links TRBV5-6 to TRBJ1-1; D not certain. The CDR3 has 11 residues. In germline, CDR1 is SGHDT, CDR2 YYEEEE. V was cut by 2 bases and J by 5 bases, with 4 bases left in between. For the CDR3, the DNA is TGTGCCAGCAGCTTCGTGACTGAAGCTTTCTTT. It specifies CASSFVTEAFF.

V gene TRBV7-9 combines with J gene TRBJ1-1; TRBD1 is a possible D gene (5 bases). This CDR3 comprises 15 residues. Germline V gene sequence: CDR1 SEHNR, CDR2 FQNEAQ (reference sequence). V gave up 5 bases and J gave up 1 base, with 14 bases separating them. DNA of the CDR3: TGTGCCAGCAGCGGTAGACAGAGGGCGAACACTGAAGCTTTCTTT. Protein product: CASSGRQRANTEAFF.

In this sample, this clonotype turned up a few times. The genes are TRBV5-8 and TRBJ1-5, with no clear D. The V gene's germline CDR1 is SGHTS and CDR2 YDEGEE. With 1 base removed from V and 1 base from J, the gap between germline ends came to 6 bases. The CDR3 covers 14 residues. CDR3 sequence reads: CASSLMDSNQPQHF. CDR3 DNA sequence: TGTGCCAGCAGCTTGATGGACAGCAATCAGCCCCAGCATTTT.

The V and J genes are TRBV20-1 and TRBJ1-6; D not certain. This CDR3 region has 17 residues. Looked up from germline, CDR1 is DFQATT and CDR2 is SNEGSKA (reference sequence). The V gene lost 1 base and the J gene lost 0 bases, with 13 bases spanning the gap. This CDR3 is CSARVASGSSYNSPLHF. As DNA, the CDR3 is TGCAGTGCTAGAGTGGCCAGCGGAAGCTCCTATAATTCACCCCTCCACTTT.

The rearrangement joins TRBV24-1 to TRBJ2-3; TRBD1 might be the D (5 bases). From germline, CDR1 is KGHDR and CDR2 SFDVKD. Between the trimmed V and J ends, which lost 2 bases and 4 bases, there was a span of 9 bases. The CDR3 has 14 residues. Written as DNA, the CDR3 is TGTGCCACCAGTGATTCCAGGGTAGCAGATACGCAGTATTTT. It translates to CATSDSRVADTQYF.

The genes are TRBV24-1 and TRBJ2-2, with 7 positions matching TRBD1. Unmatched junction bases numbered 18, after V lost 5 bases and J lost 1 base. CDR3 size: 20 residues. Germline loops: CDR1 KGHDR, CDR2 SFDVKD. CDR3 loop: CATSGRVSGGESWNTGELFF. CDR3 bases: TGTGCCACCAGTGGGCGTGTATCAGGGGGAGAAAGTTGGAACACCGGGGAGCTGTTTTTT.

The chain couples TRBV7-3 to TRBJ2-4, with D perhaps assigned TRBD1 or TRBD2 (6 bases each). V dropped 2 bases and J dropped 5 bases, with 10 bases sitting between them. Germline lookup yields CDR1 SGHTA and CDR2 FQGTGA. The CDR3 extends over 14 amino acids. Here the CDR3 reads CASSLGGGQNIQYF. Written as DNA, the CDR3 is TGTGCCAGCAGCTTAGGAGGGGGTCAAAACATTCAGTACTTC.

This clonotype showed up many times. The V and J genes are TRBV20-1 and TRBJ2-5, with D hard to call. The CDR3 spans 14 residues. The germline V gene has CDR1 DFQATT and CDR2 SNEGSKA (reference sequence). The V gene lost 4 bases and the J gene lost 5 bases, with 17 bases spanning the gap. The CDR3 region has the DNA TGCAGTGCTAAGAACCCTAGTTTTTCGGAGACCCAGTACTTC. It translates to CSAKNPSFSETQYF.

With regard to this clonotype: Sequence at one end of the junction differs from germline and may be a read error. This chain connects TRBV2 to TRBJ2-3, with 9 bases identical to TRBD2. This CDR3 has 17 amino acids. Germline V gives CDR1 SNHLY, CDR2 FYNNEI. The CDR3 DNA is TGTGCCAACAGTTCAAGGCCAGCGGGGGGCAGCACAGATACGCAGTATTTT. It translates to CANSSRPAGGSTDTQYF.

V gene TRBV25-1 combines with J gene TRBJ2-5; 10 bases line up with TRBD2. V was clipped by 2 bases and J by 3 bases; unmatched bases: 9. The CDR3 covers 17 residues. Germline CDR1 is MGHDK and CDR2 is SYGVNS. The CDR3 bases are TGTGCCAGCAGTGAACTTTCCGGACTAGCGGCTAAAGAGACCCAGTACTTC. Amino acids: CASSELSGLAAKETQYF.

The chain links TRBV15 to TRBJ2-7; D is perhaps TRBD1 or TRBD2 (5 bases each). This CDR3 contains 14 residues. Germline lookup yields CDR1 LNHNV and CDR2 YYDKDF (reference sequence). V dropped 4 bases and J dropped 6 bases, with 16 bases sitting between them. In nucleotides, the CDR3 is TGTGCCACCAGCATAGGGGACCGGGCAATCGAGCAGTACTTC. It encodes CATSIGDRAIEQYF.